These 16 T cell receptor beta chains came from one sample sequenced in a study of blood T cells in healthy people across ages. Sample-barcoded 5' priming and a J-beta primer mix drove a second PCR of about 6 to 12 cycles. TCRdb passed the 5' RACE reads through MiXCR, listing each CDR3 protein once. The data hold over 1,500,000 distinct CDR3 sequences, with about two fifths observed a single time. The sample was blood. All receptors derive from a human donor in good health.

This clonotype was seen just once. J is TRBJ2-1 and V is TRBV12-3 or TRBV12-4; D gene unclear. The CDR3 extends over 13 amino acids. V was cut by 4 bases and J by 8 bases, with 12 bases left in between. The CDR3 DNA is TGTGCCAGCAGTTCCATACCCGTCGATGAGCAGTTCTTC. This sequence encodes CASSSIPVDEQFF.

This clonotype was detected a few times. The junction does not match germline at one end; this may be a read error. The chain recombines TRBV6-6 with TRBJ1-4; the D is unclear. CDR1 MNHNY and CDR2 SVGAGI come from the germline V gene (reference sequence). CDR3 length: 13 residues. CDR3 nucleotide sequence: TGTGCCAGCAGCTCGCTGGCCGGAGAAAAACGGTTTTTT. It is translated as CASSSLAGEKRFF.

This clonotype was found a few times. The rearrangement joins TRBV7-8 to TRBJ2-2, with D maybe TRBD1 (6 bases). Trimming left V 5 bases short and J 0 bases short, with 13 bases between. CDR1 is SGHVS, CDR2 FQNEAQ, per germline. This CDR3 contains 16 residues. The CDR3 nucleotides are TGTGCCAGCAGCCCTACAGACAGGACGAACACCGGGGAGCTGTTTTTT. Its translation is CASSPTDRTNTGELFF.

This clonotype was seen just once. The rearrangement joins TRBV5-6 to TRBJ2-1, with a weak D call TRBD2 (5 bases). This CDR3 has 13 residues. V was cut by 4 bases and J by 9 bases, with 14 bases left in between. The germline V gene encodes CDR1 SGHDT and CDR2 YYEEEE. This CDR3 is CASSPRLLLEQFF. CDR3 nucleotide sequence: TGTGCCAGCAGCCCTCGACTACTGCTTGAGCAGTTCTTC.

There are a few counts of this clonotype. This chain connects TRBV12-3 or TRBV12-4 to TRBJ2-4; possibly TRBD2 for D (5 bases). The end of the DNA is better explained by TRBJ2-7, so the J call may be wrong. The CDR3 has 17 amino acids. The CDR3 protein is CASSFRFAGDTTYEQYF. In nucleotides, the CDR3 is TGTGCCAGCAGTTTTAGGTTTGCCGGGGATACGACCTACGAGCAGTACTTC.

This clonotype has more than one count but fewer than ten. As DNA, the CDR3 is TGTGCCAGCTCACCAAGACCGCTTAGCACAGATACGCAGTATTTT. The encoded protein is CASSPRPLSTDTQYF. The J gene is TRBJ2-3, the V gene TRBV18; no reliable D call. There are 15 residues in the CDR3. In germline, CDR1 is KGHSH, CDR2 LQKENI. Trimming left V 2 bases short and J 0 bases short, with 9 bases between.

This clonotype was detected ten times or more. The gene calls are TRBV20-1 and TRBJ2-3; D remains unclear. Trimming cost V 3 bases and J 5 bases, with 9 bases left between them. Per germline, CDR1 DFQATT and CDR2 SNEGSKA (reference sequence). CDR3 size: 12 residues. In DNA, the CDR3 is TGCAGTGCTAGGTCCAGTGAAGATACGCAGTATTTT. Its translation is CSARSSEDTQYF.

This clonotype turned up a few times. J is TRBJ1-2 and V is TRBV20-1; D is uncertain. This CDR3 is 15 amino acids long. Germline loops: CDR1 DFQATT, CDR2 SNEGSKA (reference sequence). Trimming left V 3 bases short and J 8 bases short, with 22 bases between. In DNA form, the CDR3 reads TGCAGTGCTAGGGACCCTGGTGATAGCTCTGAGGGCTACACCTTC. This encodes CSARDPGDSSEGYTF.

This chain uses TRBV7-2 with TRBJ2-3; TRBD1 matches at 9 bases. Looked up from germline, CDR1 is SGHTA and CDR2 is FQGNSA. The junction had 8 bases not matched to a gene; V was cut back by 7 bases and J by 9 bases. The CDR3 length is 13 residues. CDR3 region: CASTPGQGWTQYF. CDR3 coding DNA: TGTGCCAGCACTCCGGGACAGGGTTGGACGCAGTATTTT.

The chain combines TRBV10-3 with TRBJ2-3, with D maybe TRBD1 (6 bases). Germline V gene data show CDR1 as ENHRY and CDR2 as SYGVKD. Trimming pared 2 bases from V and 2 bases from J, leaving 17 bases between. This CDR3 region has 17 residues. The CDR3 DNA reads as TGTGCCATCAGTGAGCCTACTACAGGGAGCTACACAGATACGCAGTATTTT. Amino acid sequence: CAISEPTTGSYTDTQYF.

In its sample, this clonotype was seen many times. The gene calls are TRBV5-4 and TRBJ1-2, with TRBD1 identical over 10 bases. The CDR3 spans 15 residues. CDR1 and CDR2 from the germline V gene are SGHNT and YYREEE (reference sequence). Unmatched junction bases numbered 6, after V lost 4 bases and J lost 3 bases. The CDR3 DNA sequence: TGTGCCAGCAGCGCCGGGACAGGGGACGACTATGGCTACACCTTC. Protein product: CASSAGTGDDYGYTF.

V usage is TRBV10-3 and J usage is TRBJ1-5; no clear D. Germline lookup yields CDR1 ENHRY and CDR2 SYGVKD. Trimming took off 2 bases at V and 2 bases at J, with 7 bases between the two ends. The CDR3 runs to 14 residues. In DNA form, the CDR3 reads TGTGCCATCAGTGAGGGATTTGGCAATCAGCCCCAGCATTTT. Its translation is CAISEGFGNQPQHF.

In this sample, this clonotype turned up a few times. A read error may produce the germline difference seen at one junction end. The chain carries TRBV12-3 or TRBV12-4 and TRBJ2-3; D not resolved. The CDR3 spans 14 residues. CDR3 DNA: TGTGCCAGCAGCCGTTCCGACGGCACAAATACGCAGTATTTT. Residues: CASSRSDGTNTQYF.

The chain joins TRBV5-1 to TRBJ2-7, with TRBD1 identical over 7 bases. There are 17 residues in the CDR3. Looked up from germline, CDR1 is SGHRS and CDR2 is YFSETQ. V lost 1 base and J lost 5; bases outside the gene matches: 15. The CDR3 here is CASSLLGRQGSLDEQYF. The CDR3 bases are TGCGCCAGCAGCTTGCTCGGACGACAGGGATCCCTCGACGAGCAGTACTTC.

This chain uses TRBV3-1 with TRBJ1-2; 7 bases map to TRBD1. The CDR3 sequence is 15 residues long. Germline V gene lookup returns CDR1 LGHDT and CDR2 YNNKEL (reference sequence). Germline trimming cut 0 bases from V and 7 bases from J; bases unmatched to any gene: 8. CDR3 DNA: TGTGCCAGCAGCCAAGAACGACAGGGCCTAGGTGGCTACACCTTC. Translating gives CASSQERQGLGGYTF.

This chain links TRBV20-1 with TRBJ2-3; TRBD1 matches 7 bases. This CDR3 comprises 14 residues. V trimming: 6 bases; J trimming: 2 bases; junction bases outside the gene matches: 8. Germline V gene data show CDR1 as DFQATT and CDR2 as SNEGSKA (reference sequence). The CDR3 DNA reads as TGCAGTGCAGGGGGCTGGGTGAACACAGATACGCAGTATTTT. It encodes CSAGGWVNTDTQYF.